The TCR beta chain described here comes from a study of cytomegalovirus exposure and HLA in healthy donors. Germline assignment: CDR1 MNHEY and CDR2 SMNVEV (reference sequence). This CDR3 is 15 amino acids long. Losses at the gene ends were 3 bases for V and 7 bases for J; bases not matched to a gene: 6. In the PCR, 60 Vbeta and 13 Jbeta primers were used. In the authors' methods: As a later analysis found, there were 80 million or so unique TCR beta chains, of which roughly 11 million were shared. Only in-frame clones appear in the TCRdb table, and some are missing; sequencing was by immunoSEQ multiplex PCR. V, J and clone size derive from that table, while D and trimming were established from the DNA sequence. Counted here are about 200,000 clones, 60% to 85% occurring once; the ten biggest clones make up around 15%.

This chain joins TRBV27 and TRBJ2-1, with TRBD2 matching over 10 bases. The sequence was obtained from a man aged 40-50 years in good health and CMV-seronegative. The material sequenced was PBMCs. CDR3 bases: TGTGCCAGCAGTTTGGGACTAGCGAGTTGGAATGAGCAGTTCTTC. Translating gives CASSLGLASWNEQFF.